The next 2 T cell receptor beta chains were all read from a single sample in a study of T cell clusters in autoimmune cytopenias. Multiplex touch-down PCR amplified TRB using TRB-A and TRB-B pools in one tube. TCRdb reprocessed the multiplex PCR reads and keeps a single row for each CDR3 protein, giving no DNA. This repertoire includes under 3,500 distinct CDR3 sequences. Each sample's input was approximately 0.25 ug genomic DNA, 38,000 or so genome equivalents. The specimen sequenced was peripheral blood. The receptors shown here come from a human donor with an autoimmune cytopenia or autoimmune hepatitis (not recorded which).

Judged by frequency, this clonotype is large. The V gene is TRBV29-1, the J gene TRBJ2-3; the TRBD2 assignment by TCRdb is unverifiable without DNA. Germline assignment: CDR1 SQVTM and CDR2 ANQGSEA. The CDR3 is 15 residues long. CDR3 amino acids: CSVEWQGGGTDTQYF.

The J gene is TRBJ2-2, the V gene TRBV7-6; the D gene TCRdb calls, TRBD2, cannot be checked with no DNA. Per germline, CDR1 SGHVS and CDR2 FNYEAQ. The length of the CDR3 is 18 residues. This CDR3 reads CASRSPGLAGGYTGELFF.